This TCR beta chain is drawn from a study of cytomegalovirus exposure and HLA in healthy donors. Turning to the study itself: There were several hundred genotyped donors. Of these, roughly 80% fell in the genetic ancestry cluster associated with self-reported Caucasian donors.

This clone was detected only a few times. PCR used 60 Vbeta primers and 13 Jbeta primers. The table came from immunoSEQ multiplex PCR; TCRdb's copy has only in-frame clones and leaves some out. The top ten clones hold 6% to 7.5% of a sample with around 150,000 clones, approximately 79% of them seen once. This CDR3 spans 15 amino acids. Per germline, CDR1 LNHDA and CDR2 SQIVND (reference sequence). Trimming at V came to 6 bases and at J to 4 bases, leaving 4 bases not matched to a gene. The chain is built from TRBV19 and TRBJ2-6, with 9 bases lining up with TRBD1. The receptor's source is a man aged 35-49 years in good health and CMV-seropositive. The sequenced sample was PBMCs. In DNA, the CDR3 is TGTGCCAGTAGCAACAGGGGGCTAGGGGCCAACGTCCTGACTTTC. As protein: CASSNRGLGANVLTF. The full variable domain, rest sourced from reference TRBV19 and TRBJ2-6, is DGGITQSPKYLFRKEGQNVTLSCEQNLNHDAMYWYRQDPGQGLRLIYYSQIVNDFQKGDIAEGYSVSREKKESFPLTVTSAQKNPTAFYLCASSNRGLGANVLTFGAGSRLTVL.